This TCR beta chain comes out of a study of T cells in localized non-small cell lung cancer (dated by TCRdb to 2020 to 2021). For the wider study: Comparing tumors with uninvolved tumor-adjacent lungs, the study looked at the T cell repertoires of 236 patients with early-stage NSCLC. Of the NSCLC patients, around 140 were male and about a hundred were female, and the mean age was about 69 years. All 240 or so NSCLC patients in the cohort were treatment-naive and had localized lung tumors that were resected. Overall study outcomes, separate from this receptor: Because the study design was exploratory, TCR variables were selected using unadjusted p-values without false-discovery rate correction. A median of roughly 50 of the top 100 tumor clones turned up in the paired uninvolved adjacent lung, and some 28 of those clones also ranked among the top 100 of that same adjacent lung. Because multi-region tumor sequencing was not done, intratumor heterogeneity could not be ruled out. Uninvolved tumor-adjacent lung showed the highest T cell clonality, higher than tumor, which suggests more focused antigenic responses in the uninvolved tumor-adjacent lung. Longer overall survival was associated with higher blood T cell density, whereas shorter survival was associated with higher adjacent-lung clonality.

The immunoSEQ Assay was used to sequence TCR beta CDR3 regions from DNA. The published analysis was carried out like this. To compute T cell density, TCR beta template counts were normalized to usable DNA, which was estimated by amplifying housekeeping genes. The preseqR package was used to estimate richness by extrapolating to 400,000 templates for PBMC samples and to 120,000 templates for tissue samples. Clonality was calculated as one minus Pielou's evenness. Tissue-enriched TCRs were identified by differential abundance testing using productive amino-acid clonotypes, minimum total count 5 and alpha 0.1. The Jaccard Index and the Morisita Overlap Index were used to measure repertoire overlap between compartments. GLIPH grouped TCR beta CDR3s together with public tetramer-defined viral CDR3s, and a viral motif had to include at least three viral sequences and also show V-gene enrichment. TCRdb took this table from immuneACCESS and kept in-frame rearrangements with V and J called. Such tables lack part of the clones; where checked against another copy, unresolved V genes explain under half of the gap, and the rest is unexplained. That table gives V, J and clone size, and the DNA gave D and trimming. The sample table shows roughly 48,000 clones, and 77% are seen once. The top ten hold 17% of the sample.

The CDR3 covers 14 residues, taking in both the cysteine and the phenylalanine. Only CDR3 DNA is held: 42 bases, read in frame from base 1. In the germline V gene, CDR1 corresponds to SNHLY and CDR2 to FYNNEI. Germline trimming: 7 bases from V, 11 bases from J; junction bases outside gene matches: 7. At diagnosis, tumor, uninvolved tumor-adjacent lung and peripheral blood were collected and then preserved as a mix of FFPE and fresh-frozen material. Blood samples were analyzed as peripheral blood mononuclear cells for TCR repertoire profiling. On this clone itself: The target of this receptor is not known. Within one base of it there is no much larger clone, and no base qualities were kept.

The rearranged chain carries TRBV2 and TRBJ2-1; TRBD2 lines up with 14 middle nucleotides. The source material was peripheral blood, sampled before any cancer treatment. This receptor was obtained from a man aged 40 to 69 with stage I squamous cell lung carcinoma. CDR3 region: CASIGLAGGPQQFF. The DNA sequence follows: TGTGCCAGCATCGGACTAGCGGGGGGTCCGCAGCAGTTCTTC.